Each of the 15 T cell receptor beta chains below was sequenced from the same sample in a study of T cells in localized non-small cell lung cancer. The assay was immunoSEQ multiplex PCR, and TCRdb's table has in-frame clones only and misses some. Here the sample spans 45,000 to 55,000 clones, roughly 80% being singletons. The material sequenced was peripheral blood, taken before any cancer treatment. These receptors all stem from a man aged 40 to 70 with stage I squamous cell lung carcinoma.

The J gene is TRBJ1-1, the V gene TRBV30; D unclear. The V end lost 0 bases, the J end lost 1 base, and 6 bases lay between the germline ends. This CDR3 comprises 13 residues. The V gene's germline CDR1 is GTSNPN and CDR2 SVGIG (reference sequence). The CDR3 spells CAWSVAPNTEAFF. The CDR3, as DNA: TGTGCCTGGAGTGTAGCCCCGAACACTGAAGCTTTCTTT.

The rearrangement links TRBV30 to TRBJ2-5; D may be TRBD2 (6 bases). Trimming took off 0 bases at V and 5 bases at J, with 10 bases between the two ends. In germline, CDR1 is GTSNPN, CDR2 SVGIG (reference sequence). The CDR3 spans 13 residues. The CDR3 protein is CAWSVLAGETQYF. CDR3 sequence (DNA): TGTGCCTGGAGTGTACTAGCTGGTGAGACCCAGTACTTC.

There are a few counts of this clone. The chain joins TRBV6-5 to TRBJ1-6; D unclear. The CDR3 contains 11 residues. Trimming cost V 4 bases and J 7 bases, with 2 bases left between them. Germline V gene sequence: CDR1 MNHEY, CDR2 SVGAGI. The CDR3 DNA sequence: TGTGCCAGCAGTTCAAATTCACCCCTCCACTTT. Translating it yields CASSSNSPLHF.

The chain recombines TRBV9 with TRBJ1-2; TRBD1 aligns across 7 bases. CDR1 is SGDLS, CDR2 YYNGEE, per germline. The trim removed 3 bases at V and 7 bases at J, leaving 12 bases unmatched. The CDR3 is 15 residues long. The CDR3 sequence is CASSDLLTGLGGYTF. CDR3 DNA sequence: TGTGCCAGCAGCGACCTACTGACAGGGCTCGGTGGCTACACCTTC.

This chain links TRBV6-5 with TRBJ1-2, with D uncertain. The V gene's germline CDR1 is MNHEY and CDR2 SVGAGI. The CDR3 length is 14 residues. V lost 0 bases, J lost 7 bases, and 12 bases lay in between. The DNA for the CDR3 is TGTGCCAGCAGTTACTCGAGTTTGGGTGGTGGCTACACCTTC. Amino acid sequence: CASSYSSLGGGYTF.

The V and J genes are TRBV14 and TRBJ1-3, with TRBD1 as a possible D gene (5 bases). Trimming stripped 1 base from V and 7 bases from J, with 14 bases between. CDR3 length equals 15 residues. Germline V gene lookup returns CDR1 SGHDN and CDR2 FVKESK. CDR3 in amino acids: CASSQGGHRSNTIYF. Here the CDR3 DNA reads TGTGCCAGCAGCCAAGGGGGCCACAGGAGTAACACCATATATTTT.

The chain carries TRBV9 and TRBJ1-4; TRBD1 matches at 7 bases. Looked up from germline, CDR1 is SGDLS and CDR2 is YYNGEE. The CDR3 contains 16 residues. Trimming removed 4 bases from V and 6 bases from J; junction bases left unmatched: 12. The CDR3 DNA reads TGTGCCAGCAGCAAGGGTCTTCGGACAGGAGATGAAAAACTGTTTTTT. Amino acids: CASSKGLRTGDEKLFF. The entire variable domain, with the rest obtained from reference TRBV9 and TRBJ1-4, is as follows: DSGVTQTPKHLITATGQRVTLRCSPRSGDLSVYWYQQSLDQGLQFLIQYYNGEERAKGNILERFSAQQFPDLHSELNLSSLELGDSALYFCASSKGLRTGDEKLFFGSGTQLSVL.

The rearrangement uses TRBV6-6 and TRBJ2-1; 7 bases line up with TRBD1. After removal of 6 bases from V and 10 bases from J, the junction contained 9 bases not matched to a gene. There are 13 residues in the CDR3. CDR1 is MNHNY and CDR2 is SVGAGI in the germline V gene (reference sequence). In DNA form, the CDR3 reads TGTGCCAGCAGACAAGACAGGGACACCGAGCAGTTCTTC. Translating gives CASRQDRDTEQFF.

The chain uses TRBV6-5 and TRBJ1-6; D unresolved. Looked up from germline, CDR1 is MNHEY and CDR2 is SVGAGI. The CDR3 is 13 amino acids. V was clipped by 8 bases and J by 0 bases, with 5 bases between them. The CDR3: CASRRSYNSPLHF. CDR3 bases: TGTGCCAGCCGACGCTCCTATAATTCACCCCTCCACTTT.

The rearrangement links TRBV7-8 to TRBJ1-3, with TRBD1 as a possible D gene (6 bases). This CDR3 is 17 amino acids long. From germline, CDR1 is SGHVS and CDR2 FQNEAQ. The V gene lost 5 bases and the J gene lost 3 bases, with 20 bases spanning the gap. The CDR3 spells CASSPRLTGFLGNTIYF. The CDR3, as DNA: TGTGCCAGCAGCCCTCGCCTAACAGGGTTTCTTGGAAACACCATATATTTT.

The rearrangement links TRBV4-3 to TRBJ2-7; 12 bases are shared with TRBD2. Trimming removed 4 bases from V and 2 bases from J; junction bases left unmatched: 6. The CDR3 loop spans 16 amino acids. Looked up from germline, CDR1 is LGHNA and CDR2 is YSLEER. The CDR3 sequence is CASSRERLAGAYEQYF. For the CDR3, the DNA is TGCGCCAGCAGCCGAGAACGACTAGCGGGGGCCTACGAGCAGTACTTC.

The V call is TRBV29-1, the J call TRBJ1-1, with D maybe TRBD1 (5 bases). In germline, CDR1 is SQVTM, CDR2 ANQGSEA. This CDR3 contains 12 residues. Trimming removed 4 bases from V and 0 bases from J, with 6 bases in between. The chain's CDR3 is CSVGGLNTEAFF. As DNA, the CDR3 is TGCAGCGTTGGGGGCTTGAACACTGAAGCTTTCTTT.

The chain employs TRBV7-7 and TRBJ2-1, with D maybe TRBD1 (5 bases). CDR3 length: 14 residues. V lost 2 bases and J lost 4, with 9 bases in between. Germline values: CDR1 SSHAT, CDR2 FNYEAQ (reference sequence). This chain's CDR3 is CASSLTPGYNEQFF. In nucleotides, the CDR3 is TGTGCCAGCAGCTTAACCCCAGGGTACAATGAGCAGTTCTTC.

The V gene is TRBV5-1, the J gene TRBJ2-3, with D perhaps matching TRBD2 (6 bases). Germline V CDR1 and CDR2: SGHRS, YFSETQ. The CDR3 is 14 amino acids. V dropped 8 bases and J dropped 5 bases, with 18 bases sitting between them. CDR3 residues: CASTLDHGGDTQYF. In DNA form, the CDR3 reads TGCGCCAGTACCCTAGACCACGGGGGAGATACGCAGTATTTT. The full variable domain, in which reference TRBV5-1 and TRBJ2-3 provide the parts outside the CDR3, is KAGVTQTPRYLIKTRGQQVTLSCSPISGHRSVSWYQQTPGQGLQFLFEYFSETQRNKGNFPGRFSGRQFSNSRSEMNVSTLELGDSALYLCASTLDHGGDTQYFGPGTRLTVL.

This clone came up a few times. The chain has TRBV14 and TRBJ2-1; D is unresolved. Trimming removed 3 bases at V and 8 bases at J, with 8 bases between. This CDR3 contains 12 residues. Germline CDR1 is SGHDN and CDR2 is FVKESK. In DNA form, the CDR3 reads TGTGCCAGCAGCCACGTGTACGATGAGCAGTTCTTC. Translating it yields CASSHVYDEQFF.